This note documents a single T cell receptor beta chain sequence. Its antigen remains unidentified. This record belongs to a study of cytomegalovirus exposure and HLA in healthy donors. Overall study: Earlier results showed roughly 120 million unique TCR beta sequences derived from 150 million to 200 million T cells. Findings and limits, study-wide: Prior analysis indicated that the majority of TCR beta V segments exhibited productivity approximately 87% or approximately 30% of the time. Several of the most significant clusters appeared, in a later analysis, to be linked to common viral pathogens.

J gave up 3 bases and V 8 bases, and 5 bases lay outside the gene matches. The CDR3 runs to 14 residues. From germline, CDR1 is MDHEN and CDR2 SYDVKM. PCR primers comprised 60 Vbeta and 13 Jbeta primers. Measured with immunoSEQ multiplex PCR; TCRdb has only the in-frame clones, and not every one. This table has 110,000 or so clones, over 75% appearing once. The receptor's source is a man between 18 and 29 years old in good health and CMV-seropositive. Sequenced: PBMCs. This rearrangement joins TRBV28 to TRBJ2-1; 9 nucleotides agree with TRBD2. The CDR3 protein is CASVLAGCYNEQFF. DNA for the CDR3: TGTGCCAGCGTTCTAGCGGGATGCTACAATGAGCAGTTCTTC.